This entry is about one TCR beta chain. These data come from a study of blood T cell repertoires in COVID-19. Study as a whole: Some COVID-19 samples were acute and others convalescent; all came from the United States, Italy and Spain. From T cells, B-cell-depleted T cells, or PBMCs came the material, which was cDNA or gDNA.

Generated by immunoSEQ multiplex PCR, the TCRdb table keeps only in-frame clones and is missing some. This sample has some 220,000 clones, with 80% to 90% found just once. Participants spanned ages roughly 18 to 95 years and resided in about two dozen US areas. Trimming pared 6 bases from V and 0 bases from J, leaving 8 bases between. Germline values: CDR1 MNHEY, CDR2 SVGAGI. The CDR3 is made up of 14 amino acids. The chain links TRBV6-5 to TRBJ1-4; D unresolved. The sequenced material came from PBMCs or T cells enriched from blood (not recorded which). The receptor was isolated from a woman under 30 in a cohort exposed to, infected with or recovered from COVID-19 (not recorded which). CDR3 DNA: TGTGCCAGCAGAGTGACTGCAACTAATGAAAAACTGTTTTTT. Its translation is CASRVTATNEKLFF.